This TCR beta chain derives from a study of blood T cells in healthy people across ages. Points from the study as a whole: Unsorted PBMCs blocked a conclusive comparison of naive and antigen-experienced cells. Naive T cell percentage strongly correlated with TCR beta diversity.

With V trimmed by 6 bases and J by 7 bases, 12 bases remained unmatched. The CDR3 is 16 residues long. The germline gives CDR1 MNHEY, CDR2 SVGAGI. Concerning this clonotype itself: No antigen is known for it.

Using a J-beta primer mix together with a sample-barcoded 5' primer, a second PCR was run for roughly 6 to 12 cycles. TCRdb reprocessed the 5' RACE reads via MiXCR and lists one record per CDR3 protein. The sample includes 1,500,000 or so distinct CDR3 sequences, roughly 43% of them seen just once. Sequenced material: blood. The receptor was isolated from a woman between 18 and 30 years old in good health. This chain joins TRBV6-5 and TRBJ1-4; TRBD1 aligns across 9 bases. The CDR3 coding sequence is TGTGCCAGCAGAGGACGGTCCGGGACAGGGCGTGAAAAACTGTTTTTT. Its protein is CASRGRSGTGREKLFF.